This T cell receptor (beta chain) was recorded in a study of blood T cell repertoires in COVID-19. Germline V gene data show CDR1 as KGHSH and CDR2 as LQKENI. J was trimmed by 8 bases and V by 4 bases; bases with no gene match: 7. There are 13 residues in the CDR3. Repertoires were generated with immunoSEQ multiplex PCR, while TCRdb's copy carries only in-frame clones and drops some. The sample lists about 68,000 clones, around 82% occurring once. The chain has TRBV18 and TRBJ1-1, with 7 bases lining up with TRBD1. The specimen was peripheral blood. The TCR comes from a man in his fifties with active COVID-19. CDR3 DNA: TGTGCCAGCTCACTCCCCGGGACAGCCGAAGCTTTCTTT. Encoded protein: CASSLPGTAEAFF.